This TCR beta chain appears in the sequencing data of a study of OX40 agonist ivuxolimab in advanced cancers. Study summary: With ivuxolimab, an agonistic anti-OX40 (CD134) antibody, patients were treated. Intravenous ivuxolimab was administered to patients every 2 weeks at 0.01 to 10 mg/kg. Earlier anti-PD-1, anti-PD-L1 or anti-CTLA-4 therapy was permitted; roughly 40% had received some.

Points from the study as a whole: CD8+ T cells showed, on average, more clonal expansion than CD4+ cells.

Assay used: immunoSEQ multiplex PCR; TCRdb lists only in-frame clones, some missing. This sample has about 69,000 clones, with about nine tenths found just once. Germline-derived CDR1 and CDR2 are SGHRS and YFSETQ. Deletions cut 4 bases from V and 1 base from J, with 11 bases between. The CDR3 is made up of 14 amino acids. As concerns this clone: Its antigen is as yet unknown.

V is TRBV5-1 and J is TRBJ1-1; no firm D call. The receptor's source is an adult with an advanced solid tumor such as melanoma, head and neck, liver or kidney cancer. Specimen: CD4+ or CD8+ T cells sorted from blood, collected in a trial of the OX40 agonist ivuxolimab. CDR3 in DNA: TGCGCCAGCAGCGCCGGAGAGTGGAACACTGAAGCTTTCTTT. Protein product: CASSAGEWNTEAFF. Using reference TRBV5-1 and TRBJ1-1 for the parts outside the CDR3, the full variable domain is KAGVTQTPRYLIKTRGQQVTLSCSPISGHRSVSWYQQTPGQGLQFLFEYFSETQRNKGNFPGRFSGRQFSNSRSEMNVSTLELGDSALYLCASSAGEWNTEAFFGQGTRLTVV.